Listed here are 14 T cell receptor beta chains from one sample, sequenced in a study of OX40 agonist ivuxolimab in advanced cancers. Using immunoSEQ multiplex PCR, the repertoire was profiled, and TCRdb retains in-frame clones only, with some absent. Of under 100,000 clones listed, roughly 89% were seen once; the top ten hold 0.33%. Here the sequenced sample was CD4+ or CD8+ T cells sorted from blood, taken in a trial of the OX40 agonist ivuxolimab. The receptors were sampled from an adult with an advanced solid tumor such as melanoma, head and neck, liver or kidney cancer.

J is TRBJ1-2 and V is TRBV4-3; 8 nucleotides align to TRBD1. This CDR3 is built from 13 residues. Germline V gene lookup returns CDR1 LGHNA and CDR2 YSLEER. V dropped 3 bases and J dropped 8; count of bases not matched to a gene: 5. DNA for the CDR3: TGCGCCAGCAGCCAGCAGACAGGGGACGGCTACACCTTC. Translation gives CASSQQTGDGYTF.

This chain joins TRBV15 and TRBJ2-6; the match to TRBD1 covers 9 bases. V shed 9 bases and J 2 bases; nucleotides not matched to a gene: 8. This CDR3 region has 16 residues. CDR1 is LNHNV and CDR2 is YYDKDF in the germline V gene (reference sequence). The DNA for the CDR3 is TGTGCCACGAACCGGGACAGGGTAACTGGGGCCAACGTCCTGACTTTC. Residues: CATNRDRVTGANVLTF.

The chain joins TRBV18 to TRBJ2-5; 8 bases are a match to TRBD1. Per germline, CDR1 KGHSH and CDR2 LQKENI. CDR3 size: 15 residues. Trimming at V came to 4 bases and at J to 7 bases, leaving 11 bases not matched to a gene. CDR3 in amino acids: CASSQGQAGGMTQYF. The DNA for the CDR3 is TGTGCCAGCTCACAGGGACAGGCCGGTGGCATGACCCAGTACTTC.

The CDR3: CASSVGGRASTDTQYF. In DNA, the CDR3 is TGTGCCAGCAGCGTAGGGGGGCGGGCCTCCACAGATACGCAGTATTTT. The rearrangement uses TRBV9 and TRBJ2-3; D may be TRBD1 (6 bases). Trimming removed 0 bases at V and 2 bases at J, with 13 bases between. CDR1 is SGDLS and CDR2 is YYNGEE in the germline V gene. The CDR3 is made up of 16 amino acids.

The CDR3 bases are TGCAGTGCAGCAAATAATGAAAAACTGTTTTTT. Residues: CSAANNEKLFF. The chain links TRBV20-1 to TRBJ1-4; D is ambiguous. The CDR3 runs 11 residues. Germline-derived CDR1 and CDR2 are DFQATT and SNEGSKA (reference sequence). Trimming shortened V by 6 bases and J by 4 bases, and 6 bases separated the two germline ends.

This clone was detected only once. This chain links TRBV6-1 with TRBJ2-3; D unresolved. The V end lost 7 bases, the J end lost 1 base, and 9 bases lay between the germline ends. This CDR3 has 13 residues. Germline lookup yields CDR1 MNHNS and CDR2 SASEGT. CDR3 sequence (DNA): TGTGCCAGCACTATATGGGGCACAGATACGCAGTATTTT. Translating it yields CASTIWGTDTQYF.

V is TRBV7-9 and J is TRBJ1-2; D call uncertain. Between the trimmed V and J ends, which lost 0 bases and 8 bases, there was a span of 13 bases. This CDR3 region has 14 residues. Germline CDR1 SEHNR, CDR2 FQNEAQ (reference sequence). CDR3 sequence: CASSLARTVGGYTF. For the CDR3, the DNA is TGTGCCAGCAGCTTAGCGCGTACGGTGGGGGGCTACACCTTC.

This clone was detected only once. V usage is TRBV4-3 and J usage is TRBJ1-2; D unresolved. Germline CDR1 is LGHNA and CDR2 is YSLEER. The ends were cut back, 1 base at V and 7 bases at J, with 16 bases in the middle. The CDR3 sequence is 15 residues long. The CDR3 nucleotides are TGCGCCAGCAGCCAAGTAGCAATTGGTTTGGGTGGCTACACCTTC. Translating gives CASSQVAIGLGGYTF.

The chain is built from TRBV6-5 and TRBJ1-1; TRBD1 agrees at 7 bases. The CDR3 sequence is 15 residues long. Germline lookup yields CDR1 MNHEY and CDR2 SVGAGI. Trimming took 2 bases from V and 0 from J; bases not matched to a gene: 3. The CDR3 loop reads CASSYVGTVNTEAFF. CDR3 nucleotide sequence: TGTGCCAGCAGTTACGTTGGGACAGTGAACACTGAAGCTTTCTTT.

The gene calls are TRBV5-8 and TRBJ2-7, with TRBD1 identical over 10 bases. After removal of 4 bases from V and 1 base from J, the junction contained 11 bases not matched to a gene. CDR3 size: 17 residues. Germline V gene sequence: CDR1 SGHTS, CDR2 YDEGEE. Here the CDR3 reads CASSHRDRGTKSYEQYF. The CDR3 nucleotides are TGTGCCAGCAGCCACCGGGACAGGGGAACGAAATCCTACGAGCAGTACTTC.

This rearrangement joins TRBV10-3 to TRBJ2-7; TRBD1 matches at 7 bases. The CDR3 contains 17 residues. Germline-derived CDR1 and CDR2 are ENHRY and SYGVKD. V trimming: 7 bases; J trimming: 4 bases; junction bases outside the gene matches: 19. Written as DNA, the CDR3 is TGTGCCATCATCAATAAGCCGGGACAGAGATTAAGTTACGAGCAGTACTTC. Protein sequence: CAIINKPGQRLSYEQYF.

The chain has TRBV12-5 and TRBJ1-1; D gene ambiguous. Germline CDR1 is LGHNT and CDR2 is FRNRAP. V lost 1 base and J 7 bases, leaving 7 bases between the germline ends. The CDR3 is 12 residues long. The CDR3 DNA sequence: TGTGCTAGTGGTTTGGGGGTTAATGAAGCTTTCTTT. Translated, it gives CASGLGVNEAFF.

The DNA of the CDR3 is TGTGCATTTAACCATCCTGTCTATGGCTACACCTTC. Encoded protein: CAFNHPVYGYTF. The chain employs TRBV25-1 and TRBJ1-2; no clear D. The CDR3 is 12 residues long. Germline CDR1 and CDR2: MGHDK and SYGVNS.

The V gene is TRBV1, the J gene TRBJ2-7; TRBD2 reflects the table's D call only, with no check against the DNA. TRBV1 counts as a pseudogene. The CDR3 has 20 amino acids. The CDR3, as DNA: TGCACCAGCAGTCAAGTCTCGAATCGAGGAGGGGTCCCGAGGTACTACGAGCAGTACTTC. It encodes CTSSQVSNRGGVPRYYEQYF.